Shown below are 26 T cell receptor beta chains from a single sample sequenced in a study of CD8 T cells in Susac syndrome. It was with random hexamers that roughly 0.45 to 1 ug RNA was reverse transcribed. One entry per CDR3 protein results from TCRdb running MiXCR on the immunoSEQ multiplex PCR reads. The repertoire holds roughly 150,000 distinct CDR3 sequences, with about 95% as singletons. Sequencing input: CD4+ T cells from PBMCs. These receptors originate from a human donor with Susac syndrome.

This clonotype was counted a single time. This chain uses TRBV20-1 with TRBJ1-6; D uncertain. The CDR3 loop spans 14 amino acids. CDR1 DFQATT and CDR2 SNEGSKA come from the germline V gene (reference sequence). The V end lost 5 bases, the J end lost 5 bases, and 13 bases lay between the germline ends. In DNA, the CDR3 is TGCAGTGCTCGCGAACACTCGGATAATTCACCCCTCCACTTT. This encodes CSAREHSDNSPLHF.

The gene calls are TRBV5-6 and TRBJ2-5; either TRBD1 or TRBD2 may supply D (6 bases each). The CDR3 runs 13 residues. From germline, CDR1 is SGHDT and CDR2 YYEEEE. The V end lost 4 bases, the J end lost 5 bases, and 12 bases lay between the germline ends. The chain's CDR3 is CASSPIGGETQYF. Here the CDR3 DNA reads TGTGCCAGCAGCCCCATAGGGGGGGAGACCCAGTACTTC.

The chain combines TRBV20-1 with TRBJ1-6; 7 bases are a match to TRBD1. After removal of 0 bases from V and 9 bases from J, the junction contained 5 bases not matched to a gene. The germline gives CDR1 DFQATT, CDR2 SNEGSKA (reference sequence). This CDR3 is built from 14 residues. The CDR3 DNA sequence: TGCAGTGCTAGAGATGACAGGGAAGCTTCACCCCTCCACTTT. Translation: CSARDDREASPLHF.

The V gene is TRBV3-1, the J gene TRBJ1-2; TRBD1 is a possible D gene (5 bases). CDR1 is LGHDT and CDR2 is YNNKEL in the germline V gene (reference sequence). V lost 1 base to trimming and J lost 4 bases, with 16 bases between them. The length of the CDR3 is 16 residues. CDR3 coding DNA: TGTGCCAGCAGCCAAGGTACCGGGACTTTCGTCTATGGCTACACCTTC. Translated: CASSQGTGTFVYGYTF.

This clonotype showed up just a few times. The chain combines TRBV29-1 with TRBJ2-5, with a tentative D call TRBD1 (6 bases). V was cut by 4 bases and J by 5 bases, with 11 bases left in between. The CDR3 runs to 12 residues. In germline, CDR1 is SQVTM, CDR2 ANQGSEA. CDR3 loop: CSVATGQETQYF. The CDR3 DNA reads TGCAGCGTTGCCACAGGGCAGGAGACCCAGTACTTC.

V is TRBV15 and J is TRBJ1-4; weak D call: TRBD1 (5 bases). Trimming cost V 5 bases and J 8 bases, with 15 bases left between them. Germline CDR1 and CDR2: LNHNV and YYDKDF (reference sequence). The CDR3 has 14 residues. The CDR3 DNA reads TGTGCCACCAGCGGAGGGGAGGCGGGCGAAAAACTGTTTTTT. It translates to CATSGGEAGEKLFF.

The chain joins TRBV5-1 to TRBJ1-2; D not certain. This CDR3 is 15 amino acids long. Trimming stripped 0 bases from V and 2 bases from J, with 11 bases between. Germline loops: CDR1 SGHRS, CDR2 YFSETQ. This CDR3 is CASSLDEGRNYGYTF. The CDR3 coding sequence is TGCGCCAGCAGCTTGGATGAGGGTCGCAACTATGGCTACACCTTC.

This clonotype has a single count. V and J are TRBV12-3 or TRBV12-4 and TRBJ2-7; 7 nucleotides agree with TRBD2. Unmatched junction bases numbered 9, after V lost 6 bases and J lost 7 bases. CDR3 length equals 13 residues. The CDR3 bases are TGTGCCAGCAGCAACTGGGGGGGTCGGGAGCAGTACTTC. Residues: CASSNWGGREQYF.

The chain carries TRBV13 and TRBJ2-1; the match to TRBD1 covers 7 bases. CDR1 and CDR2 from the germline V gene are PRHDT and FYEKMQ (reference sequence). The CDR3 runs to 15 residues. The ends lost 5 bases at V and 3 bases at J; junction bases unmatched: 7. The CDR3 nucleotides are TGTGCCAGCAGCGGATACAGGGGTTTCTACAATGAGCAGTTCTTC. The encoded protein is CASSGYRGFYNEQFF. Supplemented by reference TRBV13 and TRBJ2-1, the full variable domain reads AAGVIQSPRHLIKEKRETATLKCYPIPRHDTVYWYQQGPGQDPQFLISFYEKMQSDKGSIPDRFSAQQFSDYHSELNMSSLELGDSALYFCASSGYRGFYNEQFFGPGTRLTVL.

The chain carries TRBV2 and TRBJ1-2; D is perhaps TRBD1 (5 bases). V lost 6 bases, J lost 2 bases, and 10 bases lay in between. The germline V gene encodes CDR1 SNHLY and CDR2 FYNNEI. The CDR3 length is 13 residues. The CDR3 protein is CASRTGTNYGYTF. In nucleotides, the CDR3 is TGTGCCAGCAGGACCGGGACCAACTATGGCTACACCTTC. The full variable domain, completed using reference TRBV2 and TRBJ1-2, is EPEVTQTPSHQVTQMGQEVILRCVPISNHLYFYWYRQILGQKVEFLVSFYNNEISEKSEIFDDQFSVERPDGSNFTLKIRSTKLEDSAMYFCASRTGTNYGYTFGSGTRLTVV.

This chain links TRBV9 with TRBJ2-7; 7 bases agree with TRBD1. Losses at the gene ends were 3 bases for V and 0 bases for J; bases not matched to a gene: 6. This CDR3 region has 15 residues. Germline loops: CDR1 SGDLS, CDR2 YYNGEE. The CDR3 loop is CASSAQGDPSYEQYF. The CDR3 nucleotides are TGTGCCAGCAGCGCGCAGGGGGACCCCTCCTACGAGCAGTACTTC.

This chain uses TRBV20-1 with TRBJ1-1; D unresolved. From germline, CDR1 is DFQATT and CDR2 SNEGSKA (reference sequence). The CDR3 is 14 residues long. Trimming pared 2 bases from V and 1 base from J, leaving 11 bases between. The chain's CDR3 is CSARSPVGNTEAFF. CDR3 nucleotides: TGCAGTGCTAGATCTCCGGTTGGGAACACTGAAGCTTTCTTT.

The chain combines TRBV2 with TRBJ1-1, with unresolved D. Germline values: CDR1 SNHLY, CDR2 FYNNEI. V was pared by 5 bases and J by 3 bases, with 10 bases between. The CDR3 runs 13 residues. CDR3 protein: CASSKQRDTEAFF. Written as DNA, the CDR3 is TGTGCCAGCAGTAAGCAGAGAGACACTGAAGCTTTCTTT.

This chain connects TRBV5-6 to TRBJ2-5; 8 bases line up with TRBD1. Germline-derived CDR1 and CDR2 are SGHDT and YYEEEE. The junction had 7 bases not matched to a gene; V was cut back by 5 bases and J by 4 bases. The CDR3 is 14 residues long. The CDR3 sequence: CASRASDRGETQYF. DNA for the CDR3: TGTGCCAGCAGGGCGAGCGACAGGGGAGAGACCCAGTACTTC. Based on the CDR3 plus reference TRBV5-6 and TRBJ2-5, the full variable domain is DAGVTQSPTHLIKTRGQQVTLRCSPKSGHDTVSWYQQALGQGPQFIFQYYEEEERQRGNFPDRFSGHQFPNYSSELNVNALLLGDSALYLCASRASDRGETQYFGPGTRLLVL.

The chain recombines TRBV3-1 with TRBJ2-7, with 8 positions matching TRBD1. The junction had 8 bases not matched to a gene; V was cut back by 5 bases and J by 2 bases. The CDR3 runs 15 residues. Germline lookup yields CDR1 LGHDT and CDR2 YNNKEL (reference sequence). The CDR3 DNA follows: TGTGCCAGCAGCTTCCGACAGGGGTGGCCCTACGAGCAGTACTTC. Its protein is CASSFRQGWPYEQYF.

V gene TRBV25-1 combines with J gene TRBJ1-4, with D possibly matching TRBD1 (6 bases). Trimming left V 6 bases short and J 3 bases short, with 14 bases between. Germline CDR1 is MGHDK and CDR2 is SYGVNS. The CDR3 consists of 15 residues. The CDR3 DNA sequence: TGTGCCAGCAGAGCCCAGGGGTGGTCTAATGAAAAACTGTTTTTT. Translating gives CASRAQGWSNEKLFF. Full variable domain (missing parts from reference TRBV25-1 and TRBJ1-4): EADIYQTPRYLVIGTGKKITLECSQTMGHDKMYWYQQDPGMELHLIHYSYGVNSTEKGDLSSESTVSRIRTEHFPLTLESARPSHTSQYLCASRAQGWSNEKLFFGSGTQLSVL.

The J gene is TRBJ2-1, the V gene TRBV7-3; 7 nucleotides line up with TRBD2. The V gene end was trimmed by 1 base and the J gene end by 1 base; junction bases not matched to a gene: 1. Per the germline V gene, CDR1 is SGHTA and CDR2 is FQGTGA. The CDR3 is 15 residues long. The CDR3 spells CASSLMGGSYNEQFF. The CDR3 DNA reads as TGTGCCAGCAGCTTAATGGGGGGGTCCTACAATGAGCAGTTCTTC.

The chain combines TRBV2 with TRBJ2-7, with D unresolved. Trimming took off 10 bases at V and 0 bases at J, with 13 bases between the two ends. The germline gives CDR1 SNHLY, CDR2 FYNNEI. The length of the CDR3 is 13 residues. In nucleotides, the CDR3 is TGTGCCACACACAGATTCCTCTCCTACGAGCAGTACTTC. It translates to CATHRFLSYEQYF. Looking up the rest from reference TRBV2 and TRBJ2-7 gives the full variable domain: EPEVTQTPSHQVTQMGQEVILRCVPISNHLYFYWYRQILGQKVEFLVSFYNNEISEKSEIFDDQFSVERPDGSNFTLKIRSTKLEDSAMYFCATHRFLSYEQYFGPGTRLTVT.

The V gene is TRBV6-4, the J gene TRBJ1-4, with 7 bases that match TRBD1. The CDR3 runs to 13 residues. V lost 5 bases and J lost 8; bases outside the gene matches: 5. In germline, CDR1 is MRHNA, CDR2 SNTAGT. CDR3 loop: CASSPRTGEKLFF. The CDR3 DNA follows: TGTGCCAGCAGTCCGCGGACAGGCGAAAAACTGTTTTTT.

The V and J genes are TRBV25-1 and TRBJ1-2; D uncertain. The CDR3 loop spans 13 amino acids. Trimming cost V 5 bases and J 0 bases, with 7 bases left between them. Germline CDR1 is MGHDK and CDR2 is SYGVNS. CDR3 in DNA: TGTGCCAGCAGTACGCGGTCTAACTATGGCTACACCTTC. Its translation is CASSTRSNYGYTF.

This sequence joins TRBV25-1 and TRBJ1-6; D is ambiguous. The ends were cut back, 1 base at V and 3 bases at J, with 7 bases in the middle. The CDR3 contains 15 residues. The germline V gene encodes CDR1 MGHDK and CDR2 SYGVNS. CDR3 coding DNA: TGTGCCAGCAGTGAATCCCAGATCTATAATTCACCCCTCCACTTT. As protein: CASSESQIYNSPLHF.

The rearrangement links TRBV20-1 to TRBJ2-1; 12 nucleotides line up with TRBD2. The CDR3 runs to 17 residues. CDR1 and CDR2 (germline): DFQATT, SNEGSKA (reference sequence). Trimming at V came to 5 bases and at J to 7 bases, leaving 15 bases not matched to a gene. The CDR3 sequence: CSAGRLAGASHGNEQFF. DNA for the CDR3: TGCAGTGCTGGGAGACTAGCGGGGGCCTCCCATGGGAATGAGCAGTTCTTC.

The gene calls are TRBV9 and TRBJ2-7; D remains unclear. CDR3 size: 15 residues. The germline V gene encodes CDR1 SGDLS and CDR2 YYNGEE. V lost 3 bases and J lost 0, with 13 bases in between. CDR3: CASSASLGSSYEQYF. CDR3 sequence (DNA): TGTGCCAGCAGCGCCTCACTGGGAAGCTCCTACGAGCAGTACTTC. Complete variable domain (other parts from reference TRBV9 and TRBJ2-7): DSGVTQTPKHLITATGQRVTLRCSPRSGDLSVYWYQQSLDQGLQFLIQYYNGEERAKGNILERFSAQQFPDLHSELNLSSLELGDSALYFCASSASLGSSYEQYFGPGTRLTVT.

The CDR3 DNA is TGTGCCAGCAGACTTACTAGCGGGGGTTACAATGAGCAGTTCTTC. Protein product: CASRLTSGGYNEQFF. The chain carries TRBV2 and TRBJ2-1, with 11 bases fitting TRBD2. Germline assignment: CDR1 SNHLY and CDR2 FYNNEI. There are 15 residues in the CDR3. Losses at the gene ends were 6 bases for V and 4 bases for J; bases not matched to a gene: 5.

The CDR3 sequence: CASSEMPGAGAQETQYF. In nucleotides, the CDR3 is TGTGCCAGCAGTGAAATGCCGGGCGCGGGAGCACAAGAGACCCAGTACTTC. The chain joins TRBV6-1 to TRBJ2-5; 7 nucleotides align to TRBD2. V lost 2 bases to trimming and J lost 2 bases; unmatched junction nucleotides: 11. This CDR3 has 17 amino acids. The germline gives CDR1 MNHNS, CDR2 SASEGT.

The chain joins TRBV21-1 to TRBJ2-2. TRBV21-1 represents a pseudogene. This CDR3 comprises 13 residues. The CDR3 loop reads CASSLRFTGELFF. The DNA for the CDR3 is TGTGCCAGCAGCCTACGATTTACCGGGGAGCTGTTTTTT.